The 9 T cell receptor beta chains below come from one sample, sequenced in a study of CD8 T cells in ankylosing spondylitis. The study's findings and limits: A TCR beta motif made of several highly homologous variants seemed typical of ankylosing spondylitis blood.

These receptors' targets are unknown. MiXCR was run by TCRdb on the 5' RACE reads, yielding one entry per CDR3 protein. The sample records about 330,000 distinct CDR3 sequences, 6.5% to 10% being singletons. The sequencing sample was made of blood, either unsorted or a sorted T cell fraction (not recorded which). These receptors originate from a male donor with ankylosing spondylitis.

The genes are TRBV2 and TRBJ2-1; tentative D call: TRBD2 (5 bases). V lost 7 bases, J lost 8 bases, and 18 bases lay in between. Germline V lookup: CDR1 SNHLY, CDR2 FYNNEI. The CDR3 is 14 residues long. CDR3: CASIFDPGVYEQFF. CDR3 bases: TGTGCCAGCATATTTGACCCCGGGGTTTATGAGCAGTTCTTC.

This clonotype was seen repeatedly, ten times or more. This chain connects TRBV12-3 or TRBV12-4 to TRBJ1-2; D gene ambiguous. Between the trimmed V and J ends, which lost 5 bases and 4 bases, there was a span of 20 bases. CDR3 length: 16 amino acids. The CDR3, as DNA: TGTGCCAGCAGTACTCTAGCAGGTGGGAGGGCCTATGGCTACACCTTC. It specifies CASSTLAGGRAYGYTF.

In this sample, this clonotype turned up a few times. V is TRBV29-1 and J is TRBJ2-7; 14 bases agree with TRBD2. Germline-derived CDR1 and CDR2 are SQVTM and ANQGSEA. The V and J ends lost 6 bases and 3 bases, in that order; junction bases with no gene match: 4. The CDR3 runs to 14 residues. The CDR3 loop is CSVSGTSGSYEQYF. The CDR3, as DNA: TGCAGCGTATCCGGGACTAGCGGGAGCTACGAGCAGTACTTC.

There are a few counts of this clonotype. The chain combines TRBV29-1 with TRBJ2-6; 10 nucleotides agree with TRBD1. This CDR3 has 16 residues. Trimming at V came to 3 bases and at J to 4 bases, leaving 6 bases not matched to a gene. Germline V gene sequence: CDR1 SQVTM, CDR2 ANQGSEA. Here the CDR3 reads CSVDRDRGSGANVLTF. CDR3 in DNA: TGCAGCGTTGACCGGGACAGGGGTTCAGGGGCCAACGTCCTGACTTTC.

This clonotype has only a few counts. V gene TRBV6-5 combines with J gene TRBJ2-2; TRBD2 matches 13 bases. The germline V gene encodes CDR1 MNHEY and CDR2 SVGAGI. CDR3 length: 17 amino acids. J was trimmed by 7 bases and V by 4 bases; bases with no gene match: 9. The CDR3 loop is CASSSQLAGGHHGELFF. CDR3 sequence (DNA): TGTGCCAGCAGTTCTCAACTAGCGGGAGGGCATCACGGGGAGCTGTTTTTT.

The chain has TRBV20-1 and TRBJ2-1; D gene uncertain. The V gene lost 0 bases and the J gene lost 4 bases, with 16 bases spanning the gap. Germline CDR1 is DFQATT and CDR2 is SNEGSKA (reference sequence). The CDR3 consists of 16 residues. CDR3 region: CSARDPRRPDYNEQFF. The CDR3 nucleotides read TGCAGTGCTAGAGACCCCAGGAGACCAGATTACAATGAGCAGTTCTTC.

There are a few counts of this clonotype. This chain links TRBV28 with TRBJ2-7, with D maybe TRBD2 (6 bases). The germline CDR1 and CDR2 sequences are MDHEN and SYDVKM. This CDR3 contains 10 residues. Trimming left V 11 bases short and J 9 bases short, with 14 bases between. This chain's CDR3 is CALTRGWQYF. The CDR3 coding sequence is TGTGCCCTAACGCGGGGTTGGCAGTACTTC.

This clonotype was detected only a few times. V is TRBV20-1 and J is TRBJ1-4; the D gene is possibly TRBD1 (5 bases). Germline V gene lookup returns CDR1 DFQATT and CDR2 SNEGSKA (reference sequence). The V and J ends lost 3 bases and 13 bases respectively, with 18 bases between them. There are 13 residues in the CDR3. CDR3 in DNA: TGCAGTGCTAGGGGGCGGGGCACTAAGACACTGTTTTTT. Amino acid sequence: CSARGRGTKTLFF.

This clonotype was seen at least ten times. V and J are TRBV12-3 or TRBV12-4 and TRBJ1-3; D is undetermined. The CDR3 is 13 residues long. V shed 7 bases and J shed 0 bases, with 7 bases lying between them. In DNA, the CDR3 is TGTGCCAGCACTAAGGGCTCTGGAAACACCATATATTTT. This codes for CASTKGSGNTIYF.